This TCR beta chain derives from a study of identical twins. Study results and caveats: The conclusions drew on cross-sectional statistical analysis instead of tracking the same donors.

Only healthy Caucasians were enrolled as donors. The V and J ends lost 4 bases and 0 bases respectively, with 13 bases between them. The germline V gene encodes CDR1 SGHNT and CDR2 YYREEE (reference sequence). CDR3 size: 15 residues. Via MiXCR, TCRdb re-called the 5' RACE reads, giving one row per CDR3 protein. In the table there are 220,000 or so distinct CDR3 sequences, approximately 7% of which are singletons. The sample holds a few counts of this clonotype. The antigen is unknown. This same sample was also taken into another study, of yellow fever vaccine responses in identical twins.

This TCR was sampled from a woman between 18 and 29 years old in good health. Specimen: memory (CD45RO+) T cells sorted from blood. V is TRBV5-4 and J is TRBJ1-2, with unresolved D. CDR3 in amino acids: CASSLPGSSNYGYTF. The CDR3 DNA reads as TGTGCCAGCAGCCTGCCGGGATCATCTAACTATGGCTACACCTTC.